This T cell receptor delta chain was found in a study of human gamma delta and Vdelta1 T cells. About this clone: Its antigen is as yet unknown.

TCRdb processed the PCR reads again with the CATT caller. Counted here are roughly 13,000 delta-chain clones, 40% to 60% occurring once; the ten biggest clones make up 1.5%. Points from the study as a whole: Acute myeloid leukemia was reportedly broadly targeted by polyclonal Delta One T cells.

V shed 1 base and J 14 bases; nucleotides not matched to a gene: 13. Germline V gene sequence: CDR1 TSWWSYY, CDR2 QGS. The CDR3 covers 14 residues. The TCR sequence derives from a human donor in good health. The specimen sequenced was Vdelta1 gamma-delta T cells from blood grown in culture (DOT cells). This chain joins TRDV1 and TRDJ1, with 7 nucleotides matching TRDD3. For the CDR3, the DNA is TGTGCTCTTGGGGAACGACATAGAGTACTGGGGTTAATCTTT. Translated: CALGERHRVLGLIF.